This T cell receptor (beta chain) appears in the sequencing data of a study of regulatory T cells in long-lasting Graves disease. Time point: persistent/refractory GD, antithyroid drugs over 5 years with positive TRAb. With RNA extracted from PBMCs as input, the TCR library was made. This clonotype was picked up a small number of times. Germline CDR1 and CDR2: SGDLS and YYNGEE. The CDR3 runs to 13 residues. V lost 6 bases and J 6 bases, leaving 15 bases between the germline ends. According to the study, TCR beta libraries were built with iRepertoire HTBI primers and CDR3-region Arm-PCR. One entry per CDR3 protein results from TCRdb running MiXCR on the multiplex PCR reads. The sample holds around 450,000 distinct CDR3 sequences; 20% to 25% are singletons and the top ten take roughly 7%.

The genes are TRBV9 and TRBJ1-2; TRBD1 is a possible D gene (5 bases). Sequencing used peripheral blood mononuclear cells (PBMCs), obtained when the disease was refractory, from a patient treated with antithyroid drugs. This TCR came from a female donor with Graves disease. Here the CDR3 reads CASKDGGGNGYTF. CDR3 coding DNA: TGTGCCAGCAAGGATGGGGGTGGGAATGGCTACACCTTC.